The rows below give T cell receptor beta chains drawn from one sample of a study of blood T cell repertoires in COVID-19. The table came from immunoSEQ multiplex PCR; TCRdb's copy has only in-frame clones and leaves some out. The table lists 200,000 or so clones, about 83% of them singletons. The sequenced sample consisted of PBMCs or T cells enriched from blood (not recorded which). The receptors were gathered from a woman aged 50 to 60 who had been exposed to COVID-19. The CDR3 runs from the conserved cysteine through the conserved F or W. The order of the fields is D gene, clone size, V gene, J gene, CDR3 protein, CDR3 DNA. A D gene is named only where the DNA matches it firmly. Size values are once, few and many counts, or a class for expanded clones, and some rows have none.

D gene: TRBD1; clone size: NA; V gene: TRBV5-5; J gene: TRBJ1-1; CDR3 protein: CASSLGTANTEAFF; CDR3 DNA: TGTGCCAGCAGCTTAGGGACAGCTAACACTGAAGCTTTCTTT
D gene: TRBD2; clone size: NA; V gene: TRBV5-1; J gene: TRBJ2-1; CDR3 protein: CASSLSGGASYPNEQFF; CDR3 DNA: TGCGCCAGCAGCTTGAGCGGGGGGGCGTCGTACCCCAATGAGCAGTTCTTC
D gene: NA; clone size: NA; V gene: TRBV3-1/TRBV3-2; J gene: TRBJ2-1; CDR3 protein: CASSQRAGLSYNEQFF; CDR3 DNA: TGTGCCAGCAGCCAAAGGGCAGGGTTGTCCTACAATGAGCAGTTCTTC
D gene: NA; clone size: NA; V gene: TRBV12-3/TRBV12-4; J gene: TRBJ2-3; CDR3 protein: CASSFQDTQYF; CDR3 DNA: TGTGCCAGCAGTTTCCAAGATACGCAGTATTTT
D gene: TRBD2; clone size: NA; V gene: TRBV5-8; J gene: TRBJ2-5; CDR3 protein: CASSLQRGGPQETQYF; CDR3 DNA: TGTGCCAGCAGCCTACAGCGGGGGGGCCCCCAAGAGACCCAGTACTTC
D gene: TRBD2; clone size: NA; V gene: TRBV11-2; J gene: TRBJ2-5; CDR3 protein: CASSLGTSGKETQYF; CDR3 DNA: TGTGCCAGCAGCTTAGGGACTAGCGGGAAAGAGACCCAGTACTTC
D gene: TRBD2; clone size: NA; V gene: TRBV5-4; J gene: TRBJ2-6; CDR3 protein: CASSLGLAGVSGANVLTF; CDR3 DNA: TGTGCCAGCAGCTTGGGACTAGCGGGGGTGTCTGGGGCCAACGTCCTGACTTTC
D gene: TRBD1; clone size: NA; V gene: TRBV6-5; J gene: TRBJ2-7; CDR3 protein: CAGSTGRFYEQYF; CDR3 DNA: TGTGCCGGGTCGACAGGGAGATTCTACGAGCAGTACTTC
D gene: TRBD1; clone size: many; V gene: TRBV7-9; J gene: TRBJ2-5; CDR3 protein: CASSLDRVYQETQYF; CDR3 DNA: TGTGCCAGCAGCCTGGACAGGGTGTACCAAGAGACCCAGTACTTC
D gene: NA; clone size: NA; V gene: TRBV19; J gene: TRBJ1-1; CDR3 protein: CASSIGAMNTEAFF; CDR3 DNA: TGTGCCAGTAGTATTGGGGCTATGAACACTGAAGCTTTCTTT
D gene: TRBD1; clone size: NA; V gene: TRBV19; J gene: TRBJ2-6; CDR3 protein: CASSFRTGAAGANVLTF; CDR3 DNA: TGTGCCAGTAGTTTTCGGACAGGGGCAGCCGGGGCCAACGTCCTGACTTTC
D gene: NA; clone size: NA; V gene: TRBV29-1; J gene: TRBJ1-2; CDR3 protein: CSVESGHNYGYTF; CDR3 DNA: TGCAGCGTTGAGTCGGGACATAACTATGGCTACACCTTC
D gene: NA; clone size: NA; V gene: TRBV19; J gene: TRBJ1-1; CDR3 protein: CASTPTVNTEAFF; CDR3 DNA: TGTGCCAGTACCCCGACAGTGAACACTGAAGCTTTCTTT
D gene: TRBD2; clone size: NA; V gene: TRBV11-2; J gene: TRBJ2-2; CDR3 protein: CASSLVAGGRTGELFF; CDR3 DNA: TGTGCCAGCAGCTTAGTAGCGGGGGGGCGCACCGGGGAGCTGTTTTTT
D gene: TRBD1; clone size: NA; V gene: TRBV5-5; J gene: TRBJ2-2; CDR3 protein: CASSSTGLPTLNTGELFF; CDR3 DNA: TGTGCCAGCAGCTCGACAGGGCTCCCCACTTTGAACACCGGGGAGCTGTTTTTT
D gene: NA; clone size: NA; V gene: TRBV7-3; J gene: TRBJ2-3; CDR3 protein: CASSPNSMTHTQYF; CDR3 DNA: TGTGCCAGCAGCCCGAACTCCATGACACATACGCAGTATTTT
D gene: NA; clone size: once; V gene: TRBV2; J gene: TRBJ1-3; CDR3 protein: CASSEYGSMGLISGNTIYF; CDR3 DNA: TGTGCCAGCAGTGAATATGGGTCCATGGGACTCATCTCTGGAAACACCATATATTTT
D gene: TRBD1; clone size: once; V gene: TRBV9; J gene: TRBJ2-1; CDR3 protein: CASSQRGGQGYNEQFF; CDR3 DNA: TGTGCCAGCAGCCAACGGGGGGGACAGGGGTACAATGAGCAGTTCTTC
D gene: NA; clone size: NA; V gene: TRBV7-9; J gene: TRBJ2-2; CDR3 protein: CASSLAASLPGELFF; CDR3 DNA: TGTGCCAGCAGCTTAGCGGCTAGTTTGCCCGGGGAGCTGTTTTTT
D gene: NA; clone size: NA; V gene: TRBV2; J gene: TRBJ2-7; CDR3 protein: CASSVPRGLVYEQYF; CDR3 DNA: TGTGCCAGCAGTGTCCCGAGGGGACTCGTCTACGAGCAGTACTTC
D gene: NA; clone size: once; V gene: TRBV9; J gene: TRBJ2-7; CDR3 protein: CASSVGEGSYEQYF; CDR3 DNA: TGTGCCAGCAGCGTAGGTGAGGGATCCTACGAGCAGTACTTC
D gene: TRBD2; clone size: once; V gene: TRBV30; J gene: TRBJ2-1; CDR3 protein: CAWSVLTSYRISGEQFF; CDR3 DNA: TGTGCCTGGAGTGTATTGACTAGCTATAGGATTTCGGGTGAGCAGTTCTTC
D gene: TRBD1; clone size: NA; V gene: TRBV7-2; J gene: TRBJ2-1; CDR3 protein: CASSLGQGRNEQFF; CDR3 DNA: TGTGCCAGCAGCCTCGGACAGGGCCGGAATGAGCAGTTCTTC
D gene: NA; clone size: NA; V gene: TRBV5-4; J gene: TRBJ1-6; CDR3 protein: CASSLNNGNSPLHF; CDR3 DNA: TGTGCCAGCAGCTTGAATAACGGTAATTCACCCCTCCACTTT
D gene: NA; clone size: few; V gene: TRBV4-3; J gene: TRBJ2-3; CDR3 protein: CASSQETGGPGDTQYF; CDR3 DNA: TGCGCCAGCAGCCAAGAGACCGGGGGGCCCGGGGATACGCAGTATTTT
D gene: NA; clone size: NA; V gene: TRBV2; J gene: TRBJ2-3; CDR3 protein: CASSERWDTQYF; CDR3 DNA: TGTGCCAGCAGTGAACGGTGGGATACGCAGTATTTT
D gene: NA; clone size: NA; V gene: TRBV28; J gene: TRBJ1-3; CDR3 protein: CASSFPPAGTPGNTIYF; CDR3 DNA: TGTGCCAGCAGTTTCCCCCCGGCAGGGACTCCTGGAAACACCATATATTTT
D gene: TRBD1; clone size: NA; V gene: TRBV3-1/TRBV3-2; J gene: TRBJ1-2; CDR3 protein: CASSQAVTGGSGYTF; CDR3 DNA: TGTGCCAGCAGCCAGGCGGTGACAGGGGGTTCCGGCTACACCTTC
D gene: TRBD2; clone size: NA; V gene: TRBV2; J gene: TRBJ2-1; CDR3 protein: CARGGSGGANEQFF; CDR3 DNA: TGTGCCCGCGGGGGTAGCGGGGGGGCAAATGAGCAGTTCTTC
D gene: TRBD2; clone size: few; V gene: TRBV9; J gene: TRBJ2-1; CDR3 protein: CASSRTLAGENNEQFF; CDR3 DNA: TGTGCCAGCAGCCGCACTCTAGCGGGGGAGAACAATGAGCAGTTCTTC
D gene: NA; clone size: few; V gene: TRBV7-9; J gene: TRBJ2-4; CDR3 protein: CASSSWGRDIQYF; CDR3 DNA: TGTGCCAGCAGCTCCTGGGGCAGGGACATTCAGTACTTC
D gene: NA; clone size: NA; V gene: TRBV19; J gene: TRBJ2-1; CDR3 protein: CASQEGISYNEQFF; CDR3 DNA: TGTGCCAGTCAGGAGGGGATCAGCTACAATGAGCAGTTCTTC
D gene: NA; clone size: NA; V gene: TRBV27; J gene: TRBJ1-1; CDR3 protein: CASSLSPGQNEDMRNTEAFF; CDR3 DNA: TGTGCCAGCAGTTTATCTCCCGGACAGAACGAGGACATGAGGAACACTGAAGCTTTCTTT
D gene: NA; clone size: once; V gene: TRBV6-5; J gene: TRBJ1-2; CDR3 protein: CASRPRGTVSYGYTF; CDR3 DNA: TGTGCCAGCAGGCCTCGCGGGACGGTTAGCTATGGCTACACCTTC
D gene: TRBD2; clone size: NA; V gene: TRBV7-9; J gene: TRBJ2-1; CDR3 protein: CASSPHLGGDEQFF; CDR3 DNA: TGTGCCAGCAGCCCCCATTTGGGAGGGGATGAGCAGTTCTTC
D gene: NA; clone size: NA; V gene: TRBV18; J gene: TRBJ1-1; CDR3 protein: CASSPNQGAEAFF; CDR3 DNA: TGTGCCAGCTCACCTAACCAGGGTGCTGAAGCTTTCTTT
D gene: TRBD1; clone size: once; V gene: TRBV10-3; J gene: TRBJ2-7; CDR3 protein: CAIAAYRQGETYEQYF; CDR3 DNA: TGTGCCATCGCCGCTTATAGACAGGGGGAAACCTACGAGCAGTACTTC
D gene: TRBD1; clone size: NA; V gene: TRBV6-6; J gene: TRBJ1-2; CDR3 protein: CASTPWPTGAGGYTF; CDR3 DNA: TGTGCCAGCACCCCTTGGCCCACAGGGGCGGGAGGCTACACCTTC
D gene: TRBD1; clone size: NA; V gene: TRBV5-4; J gene: TRBJ1-1; CDR3 protein: CASSRTGGITEAFF; CDR3 DNA: TGTGCCAGCAGTAGGACAGGGGGGATAACTGAAGCTTTCTTT
D gene: TRBD1; clone size: NA; V gene: TRBV5-1; J gene: TRBJ2-5; CDR3 protein: CASSPGQGETQYF; CDR3 DNA: TGCGCCAGCAGCCCAGGACAGGGAGAGACCCAGTACTTC
D gene: NA; clone size: NA; V gene: TRBV6-6; J gene: TRBJ1-2; CDR3 protein: CASRRGQLYGYTF; CDR3 DNA: TGTGCCAGCAGGAGAGGACAGTTATATGGCTACACCTTC
D gene: NA; clone size: NA; V gene: TRBV9; J gene: TRBJ1-2; CDR3 protein: CASSVTSKEGSGYGYTF; CDR3 DNA: TGTGCCAGCAGCGTAACCTCTAAGGAGGGCTCGGGGTATGGCTACACCTTC
D gene: TRBD1; clone size: NA; V gene: TRBV13; J gene: TRBJ1-1; CDR3 protein: CASSLGDRDTEAFF; CDR3 DNA: TGTGCCAGCAGCTTAGGGGACAGGGACACTGAAGCTTTCTTT
D gene: NA; clone size: few; V gene: TRBV2; J gene: TRBJ1-3; CDR3 protein: CASSTRGDGNTIYF; CDR3 DNA: TGTGCCAGCAGTACCCGGGGAGACGGAAACACCATATATTTT
D gene: TRBD1; clone size: NA; V gene: TRBV9; J gene: TRBJ2-7; CDR3 protein: CASSAGQGATSYEQYF; CDR3 DNA: TGTGCCAGCAGCGCGGGACAGGGGGCGACCTCCTACGAGCAGTACTTC
D gene: NA; clone size: NA; V gene: TRBV5-5; J gene: TRBJ2-7; CDR3 protein: CASSLVPTVPTYEQYF; CDR3 DNA: TGTGCCAGCAGCTTAGTTCCGACAGTCCCTACCTACGAGCAGTACTTC
D gene: TRBD1; clone size: few; V gene: TRBV19; J gene: TRBJ2-5; CDR3 protein: CASRGTGWQETQYF; CDR3 DNA: TGTGCCAGTAGGGGGACAGGGTGGCAAGAGACCCAGTACTTC
D gene: NA; clone size: once; V gene: TRBV29-1; J gene: TRBJ1-5; CDR3 protein: CSVETVAGQPQHF; CDR3 DNA: TGCAGCGTTGAAACGGTTGCGGGACAGCCCCAGCATTTT
D gene: NA; clone size: NA; V gene: TRBV6-1; J gene: TRBJ2-7; CDR3 protein: CASSERTFLGANEQYF; CDR3 DNA: TGTGCCAGCAGTGAAAGAACCTTCCTGGGGGCCAACGAGCAGTACTTC
D gene: NA; clone size: NA; V gene: TRBV5-6; J gene: TRBJ2-3; CDR3 protein: CASIPGVRGTDTQYF; CDR3 DNA: TGTGCCAGCATTCCCGGGGTAAGGGGGACAGATACGCAGTATTTT
D gene: NA; clone size: NA; V gene: TRBV5-1; J gene: TRBJ2-1; CDR3 protein: CATQGGPSRRNEQFF; CDR3 DNA: TGCGCCACCCAGGGGGGTCCCTCGCGACGCAATGAGCAGTTCTTC
D gene: NA; clone size: NA; V gene: TRBV5-1; J gene: TRBJ2-5; CDR3 protein: CASSLASGAQERETQYF; CDR3 DNA: TGCGCCAGCAGCTTGGCCTCTGGGGCGCAGGAAAGGGAGACCCAGTACTTC
D gene: NA; clone size: NA; V gene: TRBV28; J gene: TRBJ1-2; CDR3 protein: CASSFLVANYGYTF; CDR3 DNA: TGTGCCAGCAGTTTTTTAGTAGCTAACTATGGCTACACCTTC
D gene: TRBD1; clone size: NA; V gene: TRBV27; J gene: TRBJ2-1; CDR3 protein: CASSFTGDPYNEQFF; CDR3 DNA: TGTGCCAGCAGTTTTACAGGGGACCCCTACAATGAGCAGTTCTTC
D gene: NA; clone size: NA; V gene: TRBV18; J gene: TRBJ1-2; CDR3 protein: CASSPLLNSYGYTF; CDR3 DNA: TGTGCCAGCTCACCACTGTTAAACAGCTATGGCTACACCTTC
D gene: NA; clone size: NA; V gene: TRBV6-5; J gene: TRBJ2-7; CDR3 protein: CASSQRCLGEWYF; CDR3 DNA: TGTGCCAGCAGCCAACGATGTCTGGGAGAATGGTACTTC
D gene: NA; clone size: NA; V gene: TRBV5-1; J gene: TRBJ1-1; CDR3 protein: CASSLGGREAFF; CDR3 DNA: TGCGCCAGCAGCTTGGGGGGCAGAGAAGCTTTCTTT
D gene: NA; clone size: NA; V gene: TRBV28; J gene: TRBJ1-1; CDR3 protein: CASSLGGSNTEAFF; CDR3 DNA: TGTGCCAGCAGTTTAGGGGGCTCTAACACTGAAGCTTTCTTT
D gene: TRBD2; clone size: NA; V gene: TRBV25-1; J gene: TRBJ2-7; CDR3 protein: CASSGRGGPGEQYF; CDR3 DNA: TGTGCCAGCAGCGGGCGGGGAGGGCCTGGCGAGCAGTACTTC